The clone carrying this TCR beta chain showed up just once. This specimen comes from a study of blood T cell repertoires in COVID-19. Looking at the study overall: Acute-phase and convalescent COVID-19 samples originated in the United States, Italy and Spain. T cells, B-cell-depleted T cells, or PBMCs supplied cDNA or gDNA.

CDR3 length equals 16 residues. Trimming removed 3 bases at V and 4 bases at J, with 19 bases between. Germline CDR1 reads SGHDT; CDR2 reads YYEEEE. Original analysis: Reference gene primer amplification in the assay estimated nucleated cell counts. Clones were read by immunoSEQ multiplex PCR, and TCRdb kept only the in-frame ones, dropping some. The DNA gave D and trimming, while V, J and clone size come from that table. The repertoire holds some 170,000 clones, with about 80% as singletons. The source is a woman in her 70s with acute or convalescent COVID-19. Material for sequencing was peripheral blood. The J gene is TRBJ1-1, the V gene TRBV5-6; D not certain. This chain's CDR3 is CASSSFSRTGSTEAFF. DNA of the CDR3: TGTGCCAGCAGCTCTTTCTCCCGAACGGGGAGCACTGAAGCTTTCTTT.